Below, 22 T cell receptor beta chains from the same sample are listed, as sequenced in a study of T-cell memory formation after mild COVID-19. Each CDR3 protein is one row after TCRdb ran MiXCR on the 5' RACE reads. The repertoire holds some 250,000 distinct CDR3 sequences, with about a sixth as singletons. Sequencing was performed on PBMCs or a T cell subset sorted from them (not recorded which). These receptors came from a man between 18 and 35 years old who had mild COVID-19 (a few samples of this study predate the infection). Cell type and time point are not known.

This clonotype was seen a handful of times. The gene calls are TRBV4-3 and TRBJ1-2; D not certain. In germline, CDR1 is LGHNA, CDR2 YSLEER. Trimming pared 3 bases from V and 4 bases from J, leaving 9 bases between. The CDR3 is 13 amino acids. The CDR3 protein is CASSQGKFYGYTF. The DNA for the CDR3 is TGCGCCAGCAGCCAGGGGAAATTCTATGGCTACACCTTC.

This clonotype turned up a few times. The V and J genes are TRBV20-1 and TRBJ1-3; TRBD1 matches 7 bases. With 3 bases clipped from V and 2 bases from J, the junction kept 7 bases outside the gene matches. Germline V gives CDR1 DFQATT, CDR2 SNEGSKA (reference sequence). The CDR3 has 15 amino acids. CDR3 amino acids: CSARTATGAGNTIYF. CDR3 DNA sequence: TGCAGTGCTAGGACCGCAACAGGGGCTGGAAACACCATATATTTT.

The V and J genes are TRBV11-2 and TRBJ2-3; D is possibly TRBD2 (6 bases). CDR3 length equals 14 residues. Trimming took off 6 bases at V and 0 bases at J, with 10 bases between the two ends. In germline, CDR1 is SGHAT, CDR2 FQNNGV. Written as DNA, the CDR3 is TGTGCCAGCAGGGTCGGGGGTAGCACAGATACGCAGTATTTT. Protein sequence: CASRVGGSTDTQYF.

This clonotype was detected only a few times. V and J are TRBV5-5 and TRBJ2-2; 7 nucleotides match TRBD2. There are 13 residues in the CDR3. Germline V gene data show CDR1 as SGHKS and CDR2 as YYEKEE (reference sequence). V dropped 4 bases and J dropped 6; count of bases not matched to a gene: 3. The CDR3 here is CASSRLAPGELFF. The CDR3 region has the DNA TGTGCCAGCAGCCGACTAGCTCCCGGGGAGCTGTTTTTT.

The genes are TRBV7-2 and TRBJ2-1; 7 bases are a match to TRBD1. The CDR3 has 16 residues. Per germline, CDR1 SGHTA and CDR2 FQGNSA. V shed 5 bases and J 2 bases; nucleotides not matched to a gene: 9. The CDR3 DNA is TGTGCCAGCAGCCGTGGCCCCGACAGGGCCTACAATGAGCAGTTCTTC. Its translation is CASSRGPDRAYNEQFF.

Ten or more counts support this clonotype. The rearrangement links TRBV20-1 to TRBJ2-1, with a possible D match to TRBD2 (5 bases). This CDR3 has 12 amino acids. V was pared by 5 bases and J by 5 bases, with 10 bases between. In germline, CDR1 is DFQATT, CDR2 SNEGSKA (reference sequence). In DNA, the CDR3 is TGCAGTGCTGATGGACTCGACAATGAGCAGTTCTTC. Translating gives CSADGLDNEQFF.

CDR3: CAVGDSVYEQYV. In nucleotides, the CDR3 is TGTGCCGTAGGGGACAGCGTCTACGAGCAGTACGTC. The J gene is TRBJ2-7, the V gene TRBV10-3; TRBD1 agrees at 7 bases. Unmatched junction bases numbered 7, after V lost 11 bases and J lost 3 bases. The CDR3 is 12 amino acids. The germline CDR1 and CDR2 sequences are ENHRY and SYGVKD.

This clonotype was observed a handful of times. The chain uses TRBV18 and TRBJ2-3; a weak D match, TRBD1 (5 bases). Germline CDR1 KGHSH, CDR2 LQKENI. The CDR3 has 15 amino acids. V was clipped by 5 bases and J by 0 bases, with 12 bases between them. The CDR3 DNA is TGTGCCAGCTCATCGCGACAGATGAGCACAGATACGCAGTATTTT. Its protein product is CASSSRQMSTDTQYF. The full variable domain, its missing parts supplied by reference TRBV18 and TRBJ2-3, is NAGVMQNPRHLVRRRGQEARLRCSPMKGHSHVYWYRQLPEEGLKFMVYLQKENIIDESGMPKERFSAEFPKEGPSILRIQQVVRGDSAAYFCASSSRQMSTDTQYFGPGTRLTVL.

The table lists this clonotype with a few counts. The V gene is TRBV7-9, the J gene TRBJ2-3, with D perhaps TRBD1 (6 bases). The V and J ends lost 1 base and 3 bases respectively, with 11 bases between them. Germline V gene sequence: CDR1 SEHNR, CDR2 FQNEAQ (reference sequence). The CDR3 is 15 residues long. DNA of the CDR3: TGTGCCAGCAGCTTAGGGAGGCAGGGGACAGATACGCAGTATTTT. It codes for CASSLGRQGTDTQYF.

This clonotype was seen at least ten times. This chain links TRBV2 with TRBJ2-2; D gene ambiguous. CDR1 and CDR2 from the germline V gene are SNHLY and FYNNEI. The CDR3 runs 16 residues. Trimming cost V 6 bases and J 1 base, with 15 bases left between them. CDR3 nucleotides: TGTGCCAGCAGGCAGCGTTTGGGTAGGAACACCGGGGAGCTGTTTTTT. This translates into CASRQRLGRNTGELFF.

The CDR3 loop reads CATSDRRGYGYTF. The CDR3 region has the DNA TGTGCCACCAGTGATCGTAGGGGGTATGGCTACACCTTC. This sequence joins TRBV24-1 and TRBJ1-2, with TRBD1 as a possible D gene (6 bases). CDR3 length equals 13 residues. V was pared by 3 bases and J by 5 bases, with 9 bases between. CDR1 is KGHDR, CDR2 SFDVKD, per germline.

The J gene is TRBJ2-1, the V gene TRBV4-2, with 11 bases identical to TRBD2. The CDR3 loop spans 15 amino acids. Germline V lookup: CDR1 LGHNA, CDR2 YNFKEQ. The ends lost 2 bases at V and 6 bases at J; junction bases unmatched: 3. The CDR3 loop is CASSQITSGGNEQFF. In DNA form, the CDR3 reads TGTGCCAGCAGCCAAATTACTAGCGGGGGCAATGAGCAGTTCTTC.

Only a few counts were recorded for this clonotype. The rearrangement joins TRBV29-1 to TRBJ2-7; D gene ambiguous. V lost 1 base to trimming and J lost 2 bases, with 15 bases between them. This CDR3 has 15 amino acids. Per the germline V gene, CDR1 is SQVTM and CDR2 is ANQGSEA. The CDR3 is CSVEVGGSGTYEQYF. CDR3 nucleotides: TGCAGCGTTGAAGTAGGTGGGTCAGGTACCTACGAGCAGTACTTC.

This clonotype was seen many times. This rearrangement joins TRBV3-1 to TRBJ2-5, with D hard to call. This CDR3 spans 12 amino acids. Between the trimmed V and J ends, which lost 4 bases and 3 bases, there was a span of 6 bases. Germline assignment: CDR1 LGHDT and CDR2 YNNKEL (reference sequence). Here the CDR3 reads CASSPREETQYF. CDR3 coding DNA: TGTGCCAGCAGCCCAAGGGAAGAGACCCAGTACTTC.

The CDR3 nucleotides read TGCGCCAGCAGCCTCTCCGTGACTAGCGGGGGTCCCCGGGAGCAGTACTTC. It is translated as CASSLSVTSGGPREQYF. The chain couples TRBV5-1 to TRBJ2-7; 12 nucleotides line up with TRBD2. Unmatched junction bases numbered 15, after V lost 4 bases and J lost 7 bases. The germline V gene encodes CDR1 SGHRS and CDR2 YFSETQ. CDR3 length equals 17 residues.

This clonotype was observed a few times. The rearrangement links TRBV30 to TRBJ2-1; unclear D gene. From germline, CDR1 is GTSNPN and CDR2 SVGIG (reference sequence). The ends were cut back, 2 bases at V and 8 bases at J, with 7 bases in the middle. This CDR3 comprises 11 residues. The CDR3 region has the DNA TGTGCCTGGAGTCCGGGCTATGAGCAGTTCTTC. Translated, it gives CAWSPGYEQFF.

This clonotype was found a few times. V usage is TRBV9 and J usage is TRBJ1-2; D is possibly TRBD1 (5 bases). Per germline, CDR1 SGDLS and CDR2 YYNGEE. Trimming took 4 bases from V and 3 from J, leaving 13 bases between them. The CDR3 sequence is 14 residues long. As DNA, the CDR3 is TGTGCCAGCAGCCCCAGGGTGTATGACTATGGCTACACCTTC. Its translation: CASSPRVYDYGYTF.

In this sample, this clonotype turned up a few times. This chain uses TRBV14 with TRBJ2-5; D is possibly TRBD1 or TRBD2 (6 bases each). CDR1 SGHDN and CDR2 FVKESK come from the germline V gene. The CDR3 is 15 residues long. V shed 2 bases and J shed 4 bases, with 14 bases lying between them. The CDR3 here is CASSQIRGGGETQYF. The CDR3 DNA reads TGTGCCAGCAGCCAAATCAGGGGAGGCGGAGAGACCCAGTACTTC. Supplemented by reference TRBV14 and TRBJ2-5, the full variable domain reads EAGVTQFPSHSVIEKGQTVTLRCDPISGHDNLYWYRRVMGKEIKFLLHFVKESKQDESGMPNNRFLAERTGGTYSTLKVQPAELEDSGVYFCASSQIRGGGETQYFGPGTRLLVL.

The chain links TRBV5-1 to TRBJ2-7, with TRBD2 identical over 12 bases. This CDR3 has 14 residues. Germline V CDR1 and CDR2: SGHRS, YFSETQ. The V segment lost 4 bases and the J segment 7 bases; nucleotides outside the gene matches: 6. The CDR3 sequence is CASSARGLAGEQYF. The CDR3 DNA is TGCGCCAGCAGCGCCCGTGGACTAGCGGGGGAGCAGTACTTC.

This clonotype was seen only a few times. This sequence joins TRBV12-5 and TRBJ1-2; D may be TRBD1 (5 bases). Germline V lookup: CDR1 LGHNT, CDR2 FRNRAP. The V gene lost 5 bases and the J gene lost 6 bases, with 13 bases spanning the gap. This CDR3 is 13 amino acids long. The CDR3 protein is CASGMTLGDGYTF. The CDR3 DNA follows: TGTGCTAGTGGTATGACCTTGGGGGATGGCTACACCTTC.

Remarks on this clonotype: The junction differs from germline at one of its ends, possibly a read error. The V gene is TRBV7-9, the J gene TRBJ1-1; maybe TRBD1 (5 bases). CDR1 is SEHNR, CDR2 FQNEAQ, per germline (reference sequence). This CDR3 is 18 amino acids long. The CDR3 loop is CASSSLKGRGGSDTEDFF. CDR3 DNA: TGTGCCAGCAGCTCTCTAAAAGGCCGGGGGGGAAGCGACACTGAAGATTTCTTT.

The chain couples TRBV20-1 to TRBJ2-1, with TRBD1 matching 9 bases. V dropped 2 bases and J dropped 4; count of bases not matched to a gene: 3. CDR1 and CDR2 from the germline V gene are DFQATT and SNEGSKA (reference sequence). There are 14 residues in the CDR3. The CDR3 DNA reads TGCAGTGCTAGAAGGGGACAGGGATACAATGAGCAGTTCTTC. This codes for CSARRGQGYNEQFF.